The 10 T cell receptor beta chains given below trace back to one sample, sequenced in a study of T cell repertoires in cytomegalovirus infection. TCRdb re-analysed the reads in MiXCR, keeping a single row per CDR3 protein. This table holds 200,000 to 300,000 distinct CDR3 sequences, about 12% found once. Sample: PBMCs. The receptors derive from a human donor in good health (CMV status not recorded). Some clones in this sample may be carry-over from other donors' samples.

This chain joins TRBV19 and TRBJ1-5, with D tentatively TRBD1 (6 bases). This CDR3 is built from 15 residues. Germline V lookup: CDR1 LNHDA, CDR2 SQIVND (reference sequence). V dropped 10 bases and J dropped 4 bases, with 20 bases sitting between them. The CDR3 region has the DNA TGTGCCACCGGGACGTTTGCTACAGGGAATCAGCCCCAGCATTTT. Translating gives CATGTFATGNQPQHF.

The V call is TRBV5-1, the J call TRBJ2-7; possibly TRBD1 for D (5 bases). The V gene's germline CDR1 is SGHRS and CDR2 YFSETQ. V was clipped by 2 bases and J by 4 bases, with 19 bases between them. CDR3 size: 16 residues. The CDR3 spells CASSFGYRHRGYEQYF. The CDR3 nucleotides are TGCGCCAGCAGCTTTGGGTACCGTCATAGGGGATACGAGCAGTACTTC.

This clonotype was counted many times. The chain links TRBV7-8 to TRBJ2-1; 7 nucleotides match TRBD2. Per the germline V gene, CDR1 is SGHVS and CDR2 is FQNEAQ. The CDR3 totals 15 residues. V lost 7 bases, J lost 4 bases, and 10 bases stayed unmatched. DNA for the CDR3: TGTGCCAGCATACCGCGGGAGACGTCATACAATGAGCAGTTCTTC. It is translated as CASIPRETSYNEQFF.

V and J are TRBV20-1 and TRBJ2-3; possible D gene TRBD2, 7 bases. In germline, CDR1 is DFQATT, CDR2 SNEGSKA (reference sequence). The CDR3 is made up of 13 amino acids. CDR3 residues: CSRGGGSPDTQYF. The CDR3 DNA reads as TGCAGCCGAGGGGGGGGCAGTCCAGATACGCAGTATTTT.

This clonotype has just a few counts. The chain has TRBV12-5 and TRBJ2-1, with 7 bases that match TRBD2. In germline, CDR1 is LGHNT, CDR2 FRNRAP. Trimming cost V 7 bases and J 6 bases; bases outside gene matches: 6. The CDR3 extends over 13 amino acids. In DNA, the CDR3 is TGTGCTAGTGCCCCGGGAGGCTCCAATGAGCAGTTCTTC. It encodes CASAPGGSNEQFF. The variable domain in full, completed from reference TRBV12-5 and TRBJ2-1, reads DARVTQTPRHKVTEMGQEVTMRCQPILGHNTVFWYRQTMMQGLELLAYFRNRAPLDDSGMPKDRFSAEMPDATLATLKIQPSEPRDSAVYFCASAPGGSNEQFFGPGTRLTVL.

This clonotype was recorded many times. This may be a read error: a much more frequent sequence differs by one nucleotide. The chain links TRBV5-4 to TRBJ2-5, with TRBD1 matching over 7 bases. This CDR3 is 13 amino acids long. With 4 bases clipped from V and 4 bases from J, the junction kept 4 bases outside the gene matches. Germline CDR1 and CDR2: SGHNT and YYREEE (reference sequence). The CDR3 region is CASSTDRAETQYF. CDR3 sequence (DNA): TGTGCCAGCAGCACCGACAGGGCAGAGACCCAGTACTTC.

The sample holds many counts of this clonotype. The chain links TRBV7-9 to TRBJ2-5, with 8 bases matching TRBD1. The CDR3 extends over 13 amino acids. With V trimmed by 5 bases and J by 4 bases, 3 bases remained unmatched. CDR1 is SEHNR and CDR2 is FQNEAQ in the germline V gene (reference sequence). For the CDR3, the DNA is TGTGCCAGCAGCCACAGGGGGTCAGAGACCCAGTACTTC. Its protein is CASSHRGSETQYF.

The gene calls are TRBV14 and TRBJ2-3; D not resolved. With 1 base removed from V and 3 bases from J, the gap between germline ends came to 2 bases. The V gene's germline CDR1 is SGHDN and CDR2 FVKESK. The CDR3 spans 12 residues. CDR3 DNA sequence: TGTGCCAGCAGCCAAGTAACAGATACGCAGTATTTT. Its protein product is CASSQVTDTQYF. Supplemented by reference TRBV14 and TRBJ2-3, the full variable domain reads EAGVTQFPSHSVIEKGQTVTLRCDPISGHDNLYWYRRVMGKEIKFLLHFVKESKQDESGMPNNRFLAERTGGTYSTLKVQPAELEDSGVYFCASSQVTDTQYFGPGTRLTVL.

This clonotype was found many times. The CDR3 DNA sequence: TGTGCCAGCAGCTTTGACCGAGTCGGGGGGACGCAGTATTTT. This codes for CASSFDRVGGTQYF. The V and J genes are TRBV11-3 and TRBJ2-3, with 7 bases aligning to TRBD2. Germline V gives CDR1 SGHNT, CDR2 YENEEA. V was clipped by 3 bases and J by 9 bases; unmatched bases: 9. CDR3 size: 14 residues.

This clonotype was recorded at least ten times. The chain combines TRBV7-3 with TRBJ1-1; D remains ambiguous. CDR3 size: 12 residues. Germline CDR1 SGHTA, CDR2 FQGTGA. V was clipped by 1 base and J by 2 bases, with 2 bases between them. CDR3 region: CASSLINTEAFF. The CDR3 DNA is TGTGCCAGCAGCTTAATTAACACTGAAGCTTTCTTT.